This T cell receptor (beta chain) was sequenced during a study of regulatory T cells in long-lasting Graves disease. Described time point: newly diagnosed GD, antithyroid drugs for less than 3 months. PBMCs provided the RNA from which the TCR library was made. Germline V gene sequence: CDR1 MDHEN, CDR2 SYDVKM. The CDR3 has 16 amino acids. Trimming took 6 bases from V and 0 from J; bases not matched to a gene: 8. Arm-PCR of CDR3 regions and iRepertoire HTBI primers were the basis on which TCR beta libraries were built. A single record per CDR3 protein comes from TCRdb applying MiXCR to the multiplex PCR reads. The repertoire includes about 560,000 distinct CDR3 sequences, about 16% of them detected once, and about 11% sits in the top ten. In its sample, this clonotype was seen many times. These data were likewise used in another study, on T cells in Graves' hyperthyroidism and ophthalmopathy. That publication notes: Hyperthyroidism was newly diagnosed in patients aged 18 to 65 (duration under 2 months).

This TCR came from a man aged 18 to 30 with Graves disease. The sequencing used peripheral blood mononuclear cells (PBMCs), collected at new diagnosis, from a patient treated with antithyroid drugs. This sequence joins TRBV28 and TRBJ2-1; 7 bases map to TRBD2. CDR3 sequence: CASSTGLPNSYNEQFF. CDR3 DNA: TGTGCCAGCAGCACGGGACTACCTAACTCCTACAATGAGCAGTTCTTC.